A single sample is the source of the 2 T cell receptor beta chains below, sequenced in a study of blood T cell repertoires in COVID-19. Here immunoSEQ multiplex PCR was the method, and the copy in TCRdb shows in-frame clones only, minus some. The table has 250,000 to 350,000 clones, roughly four fifths seen once; the top ten hold roughly 14%. Sequenced: peripheral blood. These receptors originate from a person aged 65-85 years with COVID-19, enrolled during active disease.

The chain links TRBV6-2 or TRBV6-3 to TRBJ2-3; TRBD1 matches at 11 bases. With 3 bases clipped from V and 4 bases from J, the junction kept 6 bases outside the gene matches. CDR1 MNHEY and CDR2 SVGEGT come from the germline V gene. This CDR3 spans 16 amino acids. As DNA, the CDR3 is TGTGCCAGCAGTTATCGGCGGACAGGGGGCGCAGATACGCAGTATTTT. Translation gives CASSYRRTGGADTQYF.

The chain couples TRBV4-1 to TRBJ2-7; D possibly corresponds to TRBD2 (6 bases). There are 15 residues in the CDR3. Trimming stripped 0 bases from V and 3 bases from J, with 12 bases between. Germline V gene lookup returns CDR1 MGHRA and CDR2 YSYEKL. CDR3 nucleotides: TGCGCCAGCAGCCAAGATCCGGGGAGGAACTACGAGCAGTACTTC. Translating it yields CASSQDPGRNYEQYF.